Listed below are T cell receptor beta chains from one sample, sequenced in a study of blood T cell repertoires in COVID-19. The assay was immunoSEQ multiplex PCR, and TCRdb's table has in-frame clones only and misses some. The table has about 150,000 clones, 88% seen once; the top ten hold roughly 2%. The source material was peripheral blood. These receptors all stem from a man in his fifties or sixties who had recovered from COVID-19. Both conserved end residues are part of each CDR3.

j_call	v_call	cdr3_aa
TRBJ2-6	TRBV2	CASSITGGYSGANVLTF
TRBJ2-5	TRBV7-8	CASSPQAVQETQYF
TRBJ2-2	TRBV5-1	CASSPGTHTGELFF
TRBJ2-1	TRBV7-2	CASIQGLAGDNEQFF
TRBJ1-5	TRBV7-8	CASSLKRLNSNQPQHF
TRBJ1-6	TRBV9	CASSGNRAGSPLHF
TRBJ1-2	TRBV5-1	CASSLDRLDGGYTF
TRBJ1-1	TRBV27	CASPTGTGGEVTEAFF
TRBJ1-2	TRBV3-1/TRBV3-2	CASSLDRGYNYGYTF
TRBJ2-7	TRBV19	CASSIGQVEYEQYF
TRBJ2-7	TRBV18	CASSPSMTVYEQYF
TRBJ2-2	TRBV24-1	CATSDLRARGNGELFF
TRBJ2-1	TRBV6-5	CASSTLAGGFEQFF
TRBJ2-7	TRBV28	CASSIDSSYEQYF
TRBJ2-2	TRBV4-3	CASSPGHTNTGELFF
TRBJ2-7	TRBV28	CASRSEQGAYEQYF
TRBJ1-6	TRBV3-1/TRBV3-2	CASSRERVSPLHF
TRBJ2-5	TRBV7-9	CASSSRTGAFQETQYF
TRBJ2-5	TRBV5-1	CASSVSGGYQETQYF
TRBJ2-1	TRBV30	CAWSPPASGFYNEQFF
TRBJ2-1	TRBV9	CASSVAGGRYNEQFF
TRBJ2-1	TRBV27	CASSLEGQYYNEQFF
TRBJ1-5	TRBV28	CASSSPIESDRGRNQPQHF
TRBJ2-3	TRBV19	CASSIGGGSTDTQYF
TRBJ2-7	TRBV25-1	CASSELRQGGEQYF
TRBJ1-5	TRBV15	CATSREGGNQPQHF
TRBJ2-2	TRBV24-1	CATSDRTDTGELFF
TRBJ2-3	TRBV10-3	CAISKSGTASTDTQYF
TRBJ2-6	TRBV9	CASSVTGGGANVLTF
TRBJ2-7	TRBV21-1	CASSRGDRAFSYEQYF
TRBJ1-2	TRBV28	CASSWTSSSYGYTF
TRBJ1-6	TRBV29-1	CSVAGTGGSPLHF
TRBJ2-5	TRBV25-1	CASSGLSQETQYF
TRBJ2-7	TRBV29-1	CSVGQGAFQQYF
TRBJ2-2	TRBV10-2	CASRGTYTGELFF
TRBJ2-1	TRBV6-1	CASSELAGSYNEQFF
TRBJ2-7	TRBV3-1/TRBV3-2	CASSQAQTGTGSSYEQYF
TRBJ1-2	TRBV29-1	CSVDPHELGAANYGYTF
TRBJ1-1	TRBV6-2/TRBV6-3	CASSYRGSTEAFF
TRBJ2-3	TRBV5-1	CASSVDIRTDTQYF
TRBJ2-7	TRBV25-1	CASSELGQGVHEQYF
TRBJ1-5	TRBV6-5	CASSHDRASNQPQHF
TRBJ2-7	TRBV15	CATSTKRGGGEQYF
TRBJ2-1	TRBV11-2	CASSLTDSSYNEQFF
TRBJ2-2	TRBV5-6	CASKSRGADNTGELFF